A single sample gave rise to the 5 T cell receptor beta chains below, sequenced in a study of regulatory T cells in long-lasting Graves disease. For TCR beta, libraries came from iRepertoire HTBI primers and Arm-PCR of CDR3 regions. TCRdb reprocessed the multiplex PCR reads via MiXCR and lists one record per CDR3 protein. This sample carries 400,000 to 500,000 distinct CDR3 sequences, roughly 15% of them seen once, and the ten largest clones take under 20%. Indicated time point: newly diagnosed GD, antithyroid drugs for less than 3 months. The TCR library used RNA extracted from PBMCs. These sequences were also reported in another study, on T cells in Graves' hyperthyroidism and ophthalmopathy.

Sequenced material: peripheral blood mononuclear cells (PBMCs), taken at new diagnosis, from a patient treated with antithyroid drugs. The receptors come from a woman aged 45-65 years with Graves disease.

This clonotype was recorded many times. This chain connects TRBV29-1 to TRBJ2-3; 10 nucleotides align to TRBD2. This CDR3 is 14 amino acids long. Unmatched junction bases numbered 7, after V lost 6 bases and J lost 4 bases. Germline CDR1 SQVTM, CDR2 ANQGSEA. CDR3 DNA: TGCAGCGTCGTACCTAGCGGGGGACCAGATACGCAGTATTTT. Translation: CSVVPSGGPDTQYF.

This clonotype was counted ten times or more. This chain connects TRBV6-5 to TRBJ2-5; D is unclear. Looked up from germline, CDR1 is MNHEY and CDR2 is SVGAGI. Trimming took 2 bases from V and 1 from J, leaving 11 bases between them. The CDR3 contains 15 residues. CDR3 sequence: CASSYSRQVQETQYF. CDR3 DNA: TGTGCCAGCAGTTACAGCCGGCAGGTCCAAGAGACCCAGTACTTC.

This clonotype was seen ten or more times. One end of the junction fails to match germline, which may point to a read error. The chain has TRBV5-1 and TRBJ1-5; tentative D call: TRBD1 (5 bases). The germline gives CDR1 SGHRS, CDR2 YFSETQ. This CDR3 spans 15 amino acids. Written as DNA, the CDR3 is TGTGCCAGCAGCTTAGGCCAGGGAAACAATCAGCCCCAGCATTTT. Its translation: CASSLGQGNNQPQHF.

Remarks on this clonotype: The DNA is omitted, as the CDR3 cannot be located on it reliably, and the CDR3 follows TCRdb's listing. The V and J genes are TRBV2 and TRBJ2-2; the D call TRBD1 from the table was never checked on the DNA. CDR1 and CDR2 from the germline V gene are SNHLY and FYNNEI. Counting both end residues, the CDR3 totals 22 amino acids. The CDR3 loop is CASKGDRAYEQYFGPGTGELFF.

This clonotype was detected a few times. V and J are TRBV7-9 and TRBJ1-2; 8 bases are shared with TRBD1. The V and J ends lost 5 bases and 8 bases, in that order; junction bases with no gene match: 7. Per germline, CDR1 SEHNR and CDR2 FQNEAQ (reference sequence). The CDR3 is made up of 13 amino acids. CDR3 DNA sequence: TGTGCCAGCAGCGTGGACAGGGAGGTGGGCTACACCTTC. The encoded protein is CASSVDREVGYTF.